This TCR beta chain was retrieved from a study of blood T cell repertoires in COVID-19. The overall study: Specimens from acute and convalescent COVID-19 originated in the United States, Italy and Spain.

Clinical history as reported by participants underpinned cohort assignment. What the recovered Cohort 3 donors had was two negative PCRs, clearance, or symptom resolution. This CDR3 spans 14 amino acids. V dropped 3 bases and J dropped 5; count of bases not matched to a gene: 5. Germline-derived CDR1 and CDR2 are SGHRS and YFSETQ. TCRdb's copy holds only in-frame clones and misses some; the assay was immunoSEQ multiplex PCR. The table has 450,000 or so clones, about 90% seen once. Sequenced: PBMCs or T cells enriched from blood (not recorded which). This sequence joins TRBV5-1 and TRBJ2-5; TRBD1 agrees at 9 bases. The sequence was collected from a man aged 18 to 35 who had recovered from COVID-19. CDR3 region: CASSSGQGGETQYF. CDR3 DNA sequence: TGCGCCAGCAGCTCGGGACAGGGAGGTGAGACCCAGTACTTC.